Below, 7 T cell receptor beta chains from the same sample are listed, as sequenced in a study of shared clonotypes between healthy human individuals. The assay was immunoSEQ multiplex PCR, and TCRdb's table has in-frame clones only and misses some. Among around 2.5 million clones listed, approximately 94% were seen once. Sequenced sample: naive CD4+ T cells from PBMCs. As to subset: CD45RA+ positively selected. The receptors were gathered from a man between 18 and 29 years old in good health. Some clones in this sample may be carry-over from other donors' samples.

CDR3 protein: CASRPTGGDIQYF. In DNA form, the CDR3 reads TGTGCCAGCAGGCCTACAGGGGGGGACATTCAGTACTTC. This chain joins TRBV6-1 and TRBJ2-4; a possible D gene is TRBD1 (8 bases). CDR1 and CDR2 (germline): MNHNS, SASEGT. Trimming took 6 bases from V and 8 from J, leaving 14 bases between them. This CDR3 is built from 13 residues.

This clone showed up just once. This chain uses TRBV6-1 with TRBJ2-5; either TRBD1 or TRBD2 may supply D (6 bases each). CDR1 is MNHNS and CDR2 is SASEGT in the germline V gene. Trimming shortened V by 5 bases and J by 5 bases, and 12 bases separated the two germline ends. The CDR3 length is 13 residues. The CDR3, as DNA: TGTGCCAGCAGTCGGGGGCGCGTTGAGACCCAGTACTTC. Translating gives CASSRGRVETQYF.

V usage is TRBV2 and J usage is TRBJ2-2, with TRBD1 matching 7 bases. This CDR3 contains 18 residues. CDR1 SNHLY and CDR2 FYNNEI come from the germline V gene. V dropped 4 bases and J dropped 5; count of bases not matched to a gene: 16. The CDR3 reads CASSVRTGSSLGTGELFF. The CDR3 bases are TGTGCCAGCAGTGTTCGGACAGGTTCATCACTGGGGACCGGGGAGCTGTTTTTT.

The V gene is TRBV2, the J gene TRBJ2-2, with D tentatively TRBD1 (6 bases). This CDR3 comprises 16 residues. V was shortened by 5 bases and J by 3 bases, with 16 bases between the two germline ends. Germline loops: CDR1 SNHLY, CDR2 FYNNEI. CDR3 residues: CASSPGTRRDTGELFF. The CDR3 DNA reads TGTGCCAGCAGTCCCGGGACACGTCGTGACACCGGGGAGCTGTTTTTT.

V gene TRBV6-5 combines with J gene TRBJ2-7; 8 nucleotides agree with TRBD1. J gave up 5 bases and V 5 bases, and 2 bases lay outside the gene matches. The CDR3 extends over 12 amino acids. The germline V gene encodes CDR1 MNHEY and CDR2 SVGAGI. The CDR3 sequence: CASSDRGHEQYF. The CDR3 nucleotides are TGTGCCAGCAGTGACAGGGGTCACGAGCAGTACTTC.

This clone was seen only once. This CDR3 reads CASSIDRQSYEQYF. For the CDR3, the DNA is TGTGCCAGTAGTATAGATCGACAGTCCTACGAGCAGTACTTC. V usage is TRBV19 and J usage is TRBJ2-7, with a weak D call TRBD1 (5 bases). The CDR3 consists of 14 residues. Trimming stripped 0 bases from V and 1 base from J, with 7 bases between. Germline V gene lookup returns CDR1 LNHDA and CDR2 SQIVND (reference sequence).

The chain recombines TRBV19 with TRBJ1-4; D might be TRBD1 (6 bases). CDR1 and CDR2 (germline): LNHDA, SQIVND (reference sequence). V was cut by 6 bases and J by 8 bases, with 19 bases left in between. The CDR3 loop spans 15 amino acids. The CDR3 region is CASSLISTGPEKLFF. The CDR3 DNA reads TGTGCCAGTAGCCTTATTTCCACAGGGCCCGAAAAACTGTTTTTT.